One sample yielded the 31 T cell receptor beta chains listed below, sequenced in a study of identical twins (dated by TCRdb to 2016 to 2018). Library preparation was by 5' RACE. Sequenced on an Illumina HiSeq 2000. Through fastp at Q25 and MiXCR, TCRdb rebuilt clones from the public reads, retaining in-frame beta chains. Each entry is one CDR3 protein sequence, shown with its most common DNA and genes. This sample comprises a few hundred thousand distinct CDR3 sequences, about 8.1% of them detected only once. Clones ranked in the top ten supply around 2.1% of the sample. These data are also associated with another study on yellow fever vaccine responses in identical twins.

Sequencing was performed on memory (CD45RO+) T cells sorted from blood. The cell subset or site label, read with the paper, signifies: CD45RO+ enriched T cells. Receptors were obtained from a woman under 30 in good health.

The sample holds many counts of this clonotype. The chain uses TRBV12-3 or TRBV12-4 and TRBJ1-2; TRBD1 agrees at 10 bases. V dropped 6 bases and J dropped 3; count of bases not matched to a gene: 7. The CDR3 consists of 15 residues. This chain's CDR3 is CASSKRQGAHYGYTF. The CDR3 bases are TGTGCCAGCAGCAAAAGACAGGGGGCCCACTATGGCTACACCTTC.

Remarks on this clonotype: This sequence may be a read error, since a much larger clone differs from it by one base. The CDR3 bases are TGTGCCAGCAGCTTAGAATTTTTGCGGGCCTACAATGAGCAGATCTTC. Translating gives CASSLEFLRAYNEQIF. This chain uses TRBV7-9 with TRBJ2-1; D might be TRBD2 (5 bases). Germline V gene data show CDR1 as SEHNR and CDR2 as FQNEAQ (reference sequence). The CDR3 extends over 16 amino acids.

This clonotype was found a few times. The chain combines TRBV6-1 with TRBJ2-3; D remains unclear. Germline V lookup: CDR1 MNHNS, CDR2 SASEGT. V was clipped by 9 bases and J by 4 bases, with 14 bases between them. The length of the CDR3 is 13 residues. The CDR3 protein is CASKSVGSDTQYF. In nucleotides, the CDR3 is TGTGCCAGTAAATCCGTCGGATCAGATACGCAGTATTTT.

The chain carries TRBV5-6 and TRBJ1-1; unclear D gene. Trimming pared 2 bases from V and 0 bases from J, leaving 8 bases between. CDR1 and CDR2 (germline): SGHDT, YYEEEE. The CDR3 is 14 amino acids. The CDR3 loop is CASSLINLNTEAFF. The DNA of the CDR3 is TGTGCCAGCAGCTTAATCAACCTGAACACTGAAGCTTTCTTT.

In its sample, this clonotype was seen many times. In DNA form, the CDR3 reads TGTGCCAGCAGATTATACAATGAGCAGTTCTTC. Translating gives CASRLYNEQFF. The gene calls are TRBV12-3 or TRBV12-4 and TRBJ2-1; D remains unclear. The CDR3 covers 11 residues. V gave up 6 bases and J gave up 4 bases, with 4 bases separating them.

This clonotype was detected many times. This rearrangement joins TRBV12-3 or TRBV12-4 to TRBJ2-7; 9 nucleotides agree with TRBD1. V shed 8 bases, J shed 6 bases, and the junction held 17 bases outside the gene matches. The CDR3 is 16 residues long. CDR3 DNA sequence: TGTGCCAGCGGAGGACCGGCGGGACAGGGTCCCCGCGAGCAGTACTTC. It codes for CASGGPAGQGPREQYF.

This clonotype occurred a few times. The gene calls are TRBV5-1 and TRBJ2-7; D is possibly TRBD2 (5 bases). CDR1 and CDR2 (germline): SGHRS, YFSETQ. CDR3 length equals 16 residues. Trimming stripped 4 bases from V and 4 bases from J, with 21 bases between. CDR3 loop: CASSKNLALMGYEQYF. The CDR3 DNA sequence: TGCGCCAGCAGCAAAAATCTAGCTCTCATGGGGTACGAGCAGTACTTC.

This clonotype was seen more than once but under ten times. The chain has TRBV11-3 and TRBJ2-1, with D possibly TRBD2 on 5 matching bases. The CDR3 is made up of 14 amino acids. V was trimmed by 5 bases and J by 0 bases, leaving 8 bases between them. CDR1 is SGHNT and CDR2 is YENEEA in the germline V gene. The CDR3 DNA follows: TGTGCCAGCAGCGCGGACTCCTCCTACAATGAGCAGTTCTTC. It codes for CASSADSSYNEQFF.

Only a few counts were recorded for this clonotype. The chain links TRBV20-1 to TRBJ1-5; TRBD1 might be the D (5 bases). Germline V gene sequence: CDR1 DFQATT, CDR2 SNEGSKA (reference sequence). V lost 3 bases to trimming and J lost 0 bases, with 15 bases between them. The CDR3 length is 16 residues. The CDR3 is CSASDVGGISNQPQHF. In nucleotides, the CDR3 is TGCAGTGCTAGTGATGTGGGGGGAATTAGCAATCAGCCCCAGCATTTT.

Ten or more counts support this clonotype. The junction departs from the called germline gene at one end, perhaps through a read error. The chain carries TRBV12-3 or TRBV12-4 and TRBJ2-3; D unclear. The length of the CDR3 is 19 residues. The CDR3 sequence: CACSLQSSLTLASTDTQYF. The CDR3 DNA sequence: TGTGCCTGCAGTCTCCAGTCGAGCCTAACCCTCGCTAGCACAGATACGCAGTATTTT.

The chain has TRBV6-1 and TRBJ1-4, with D unclear. Germline lookup yields CDR1 MNHNS and CDR2 SASEGT. CDR3 length: 14 amino acids. V shed 0 bases and J shed 7 bases, with 9 bases lying between them. The CDR3 region has the DNA TGTGCCAGCAGTGAAGCAGGGAGGGCTGAAAAACTGTTTTTT. It is translated as CASSEAGRAEKLFF.

This clonotype was seen more than once but under ten times. The rearrangement joins TRBV25-1 to TRBJ2-2, with 7 bases lining up with TRBD1. This CDR3 has 15 residues. CDR1 and CDR2 from the germline V gene are MGHDK and SYGVNS. The V and J ends lost 5 bases and 1 base, in that order; junction bases with no gene match: 4. The CDR3 nucleotides read TGTGCCAGCAGTAGGGCAGGGGGGAACACCGGGGAGCTGTTTTTT. Its translation is CASSRAGGNTGELFF.

This clonotype came up a few times. The CDR3 loop is CASSLGQESGYTF. The CDR3 nucleotides are TGTGCCAGCAGTTTGGGACAGGAGTCGGGCTACACCTTC. The V gene is TRBV28, the J gene TRBJ1-2; 8 bases are shared with TRBD1. Trimming removed 3 bases from V and 8 bases from J; junction bases left unmatched: 5. The CDR3 spans 13 residues. Germline values: CDR1 MDHEN, CDR2 SYDVKM.

The chain joins TRBV21-1 to TRBJ2-5; the table's D call, TRBD1, was not checked against the DNA. TRBV21-1 is labeled a pseudogene. The CDR3 covers 18 residues. This CDR3 is CASSKGNEGAPIRETQYF. In DNA form, the CDR3 reads TGTGCCAGCAGCAAAGGAAATGAAGGGGCCCCCATTCGGGAGACCCAGTACTTC.

This clonotype was seen more than once but under ten times. At one boundary the junction diverges from the germline segment, which might be a read error. The J gene is TRBJ1-1, the V gene TRBV3-1; no reliable D call. The CDR3 sequence is 11 residues long. Germline CDR1 is LGHDT and CDR2 is YNNKEL (reference sequence). In nucleotides, the CDR3 is TGTGCCAGCAGCCAAGATCGGAACCGGTATTTT. This sequence encodes CASSQDRNRYF.

This clonotype occurred many times. This chain uses TRBV16 with TRBJ1-1; D perhaps matches TRBD1 (5 bases). Germline V gives CDR1 KGHSY, CDR2 FQNENV. The CDR3 has 14 amino acids. V gave up 4 bases and J gave up 5 bases, with 14 bases separating them. The CDR3 reads CASSLFEGTTEAFF. CDR3 nucleotide sequence: TGTGCCAGCAGCCTATTTGAAGGGACTACTGAAGCTTTCTTT.

This chain joins TRBV6-2 or TRBV6-3 and TRBJ1-1; no clear D gene. The CDR3 spans 13 residues. Germline V gene lookup returns CDR1 MNHEY and CDR2 SVGEGT. V lost 2 bases, J lost 1 base, and 5 bases lay in between. Written as DNA, the CDR3 is TGTGCCAGCAGTTACACCCCGAACACTGAAGCTTTCTTT. This gives the protein CASSYTPNTEAFF.

The chain is built from TRBV20-1 and TRBJ2-3, with D perhaps TRBD2 (6 bases). The CDR3 covers 15 residues. CDR1 and CDR2 (germline): DFQATT, SNEGSKA (reference sequence). With 5 bases removed from V and 0 bases from J, the gap between germline ends came to 15 bases. CDR3 DNA: TGCAGTGCTGGGGGGAGAGATTCTAGCACAGATACGCAGTATTTT. This translates into CSAGGRDSSTDTQYF.

There are a few counts of this clonotype. J is TRBJ2-3 and V is TRBV27; D perhaps matches TRBD2 (5 bases). The V end was cut by 3 bases, the J end by 6 bases, with 13 bases between. Germline-derived CDR1 and CDR2 are MNHEY and SMNVEV (reference sequence). CDR3 length: 14 residues. CDR3 loop: CASSFLARLDTQYF. The CDR3, as DNA: TGTGCCAGCAGTTTCTTAGCGCGCCTCGATACGCAGTATTTT.

This clonotype has at least ten counts. The chain recombines TRBV11-2 with TRBJ2-5; TRBD2 matches 7 bases. Germline CDR1 SGHAT, CDR2 FQNNGV. The ends lost 3 bases at V and 5 bases at J; junction bases unmatched: 6. The CDR3 has 14 amino acids. DNA of the CDR3: TGTGCCAGCAGCTTTTCGGGAGGAGGGGAGACCCAGTACTTC. As protein: CASSFSGGGETQYF.

The chain links TRBV28 to TRBJ2-2; the D gene is possibly TRBD1 (5 bases). Germline CDR1 MDHEN, CDR2 SYDVKM. The CDR3 covers 14 residues. Trimming shortened V by 7 bases and J by 0 bases, and 9 bases separated the two germline ends. CDR3 in amino acids: CASTRTPNTGELFF. CDR3 nucleotide sequence: TGTGCCAGCACGCGGACACCGAACACCGGGGAGCTGTTTTTT. Full variable domain (outside the CDR3, taken from reference TRBV28 and TRBJ2-2): DVKVTQSSRYLVKRTGEKVFLECVQDMDHENMFWYRQDPGLGLRLIYFSYDVKMKEKGDIPEGYSVSREKKERFSLILESASTNQTSMYLCASTRTPNTGELFFGEGSRLTVL.

The chain combines TRBV10-2 with TRBJ2-2; 8 bases align to TRBD2. Germline-derived CDR1 and CDR2 are WSHSY and SAAADI. This CDR3 region has 16 residues. J lost 3 bases, V lost 4 bases, and 7 bases had no gene match. The CDR3 DNA is TGCGCCAGCAGTGTAGTCGGGGGGGCAGACACCGGGGAGCTGTTTTTT. This gives the protein CASSVVGGADTGELFF.

The chain carries TRBV7-9 and TRBJ1-4, with 7 bases matching TRBD1. Per germline, CDR1 SEHNR and CDR2 FQNEAQ (reference sequence). CDR3 size: 15 residues. The J segment lost 7 bases and the V segment lost 5 bases, leaving 10 bases of the junction unmatched. The CDR3: CASSAQGGIGEKLFF. Here the CDR3 DNA reads TGTGCCAGCAGCGCCCAGGGGGGTATTGGTGAAAAACTGTTTTTT.

This clonotype was detected a few times. The chain uses TRBV11-2 and TRBJ2-2; a possible D gene is TRBD1 (6 bases). Germline V gene lookup returns CDR1 SGHAT and CDR2 FQNNGV. V shed 4 bases and J shed 1 base, with 10 bases lying between them. CDR3 length: 15 residues. This CDR3 is CASSSWTENTGELFF. The CDR3 region has the DNA TGTGCCAGCAGCTCCTGGACAGAGAACACCGGGGAGCTGTTTTTT.

The gene calls are TRBV12-3 or TRBV12-4 and TRBJ1-3, with 8 bases aligning to TRBD1. CDR3 length equals 16 residues. After removal of 3 bases from V and 5 bases from J, the junction contained 9 bases not matched to a gene. The CDR3 sequence: CASSFGDRGLRNTIYF. DNA for the CDR3: TGTGCCAGCAGTTTTGGAGACAGGGGACTTAGAAACACCATATATTTT.

The chain recombines TRBV6-5 with TRBJ2-3; possibly TRBD2 for D (5 bases). Looked up from germline, CDR1 is MNHEY and CDR2 is SVGAGI. V lost 0 bases, J lost 0 bases, and 7 bases lay in between. This CDR3 comprises 15 residues. In nucleotides, the CDR3 is TGTGCCAGCAGTTACTCCCGGGGTAGCACAGATACGCAGTATTTT. Translated, it gives CASSYSRGSTDTQYF.

This clonotype was counted between two and nine times. The V call is TRBV28, the J call TRBJ2-3; 9 bases map to TRBD1. CDR1 is MDHEN and CDR2 is SYDVKM in the germline V gene. The length of the CDR3 is 17 residues. V dropped 5 bases and J dropped 1; count of bases not matched to a gene: 10. Here the CDR3 reads CASSDRDRAFGTDTQYF. For the CDR3, the DNA is TGTGCCAGCAGTGACCGGGACAGGGCGTTCGGCACAGATACGCAGTATTTT.

CDR3 nucleotides: TGTGCCAGCAGCTTATACCTGAACACTGAAGCTTTCTTT. As protein: CASSLYLNTEAFF. The V and J genes are TRBV5-8 and TRBJ1-1, with D unclear. The CDR3 totals 13 residues. Trimming cost V 2 bases and J 0 bases, with 5 bases left between them. Germline CDR1 and CDR2: SGHTS and YDEGEE.

This clonotype has at least ten counts. This chain joins TRBV24-1 and TRBJ2-4; perhaps TRBD2 as D (5 bases). This CDR3 is 12 amino acids long. V dropped 9 bases and J dropped 8 bases, with 13 bases sitting between them. CDR1 KGHDR and CDR2 SFDVKD come from the germline V gene. The CDR3 DNA reads as TGTGCCACCCAAGACGGGGTGGACATTCAGTACTTC. Its translation: CATQDGVDIQYF.

This clonotype occurred many times. The chain carries TRBV25-1 and TRBJ1-6; the D gene is possibly TRBD1 (6 bases). V lost 4 bases and J lost 6, with 10 bases in between. Germline assignment: CDR1 MGHDK and CDR2 SYGVNS. This CDR3 is 14 amino acids long. Here the CDR3 reads CASSGQGSNSPLHF. The CDR3 DNA is TGTGCCAGCAGTGGGCAGGGGTCTAATTCACCCCTCCACTTT. The full variable domain, in which reference TRBV25-1 and TRBJ1-6 provide the parts outside the CDR3, is EADIYQTPRYLVIGTGKKITLECSQTMGHDKMYWYQQDPGMELHLIHYSYGVNSTEKGDLSSESTVSRIRTEHFPLTLESARPSHTSQYLCASSGQGSNSPLHFGNGTRLTVT.

The V call is TRBV18, the J call TRBJ2-3; the match to TRBD2 covers 7 bases. The CDR3 covers 15 residues. Unmatched junction bases numbered 3, after V lost 3 bases and J lost 0 bases. Per germline, CDR1 KGHSH and CDR2 LQKENI. DNA of the CDR3: TGTGCCAGCTCACCCAGCGGGAAGAGCACAGATACGCAGTATTTT. Protein product: CASSPSGKSTDTQYF.